Sequencing of this T cell receptor beta chain was carried out in a study of cytomegalovirus exposure and HLA in healthy donors. Germline-derived CDR1 and CDR2 are SEHNR and FQNEAQ (reference sequence). This CDR3 region has 14 residues. Trimming removed 1 base from V and 2 bases from J, with 7 bases in between. Primers included in the PCR were 60 Vbeta and 13 Jbeta primers. The assay was immunoSEQ multiplex PCR, and TCRdb's table has in-frame clones only and misses some. The profile shows under 200,000 clones, 81% of them singletons. The sequence derives from a woman aged 50 to 60 in good health and CMV-seronegative. The chain uses TRBV7-9 and TRBJ2-3; no firm D call. Source material: PBMCs. The CDR3 sequence is CASSLGQNTDTQYF. The CDR3, as DNA: TGTGCCAGCAGCTTAGGGCAAAACACAGATACGCAGTATTTT. The full variable domain, rest sourced from reference TRBV7-9 and TRBJ2-3, is DTGVSQNPRHKITKRGQNVTFRCDPISEHNRLYWYRQTLGQGPEFLTYFQNEAQLEKSRLLSDRFSAERPKGSFSTLEIQRTEQGDSAMYLCASSLGQNTDTQYFGPGTRLTVL.